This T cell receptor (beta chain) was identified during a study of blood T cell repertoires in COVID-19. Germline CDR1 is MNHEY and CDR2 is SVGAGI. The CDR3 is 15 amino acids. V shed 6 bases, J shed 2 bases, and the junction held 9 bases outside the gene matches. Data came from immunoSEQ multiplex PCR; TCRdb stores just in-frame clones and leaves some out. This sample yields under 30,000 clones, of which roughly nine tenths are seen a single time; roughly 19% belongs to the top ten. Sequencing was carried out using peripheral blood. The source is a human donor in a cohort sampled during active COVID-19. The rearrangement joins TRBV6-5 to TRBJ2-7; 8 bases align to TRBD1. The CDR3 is CASSKDRGPTYEQYF. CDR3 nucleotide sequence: TGTGCCAGCAGCAAAGACAGGGGACCTACCTACGAGCAGTACTTC.